The 4 T cell receptor beta chains in this list originate from one sample, sequenced in a study of early T cells in non-severe SARS-CoV-2 infection (TCRdb year 2021). Libraries were made using 5' RACE. Instrument on record: NextSeq 500. TCRdb reprocessing: public reads trimmed at Q25 with fastp, clones called with MiXCR, in-frame beta chains kept. Rows merge per CDR3 protein into single entries with the most common DNA and genes. For this sample the table gives some 96,000 distinct CDR3 sequences, of which 9.5% to 12% were detected only once. The ten most abundant clones make up around 4.6% of the sample. The source was whole blood, collected at baseline. The receptors shown here come from an adult who was a healthcare worker with PCR-confirmed SARS-CoV-2 infection or an uninfected control (not recorded which).

CDR3 sequence: CASRPTSGSGEQYF. In DNA, the CDR3 is TGTGCCAGCAGACCTACTAGCGGGAGTGGAGAGCAGTACTTC. J is TRBJ2-7 and V is TRBV6-6; 11 positions agree with TRBD2. The CDR3 totals 14 residues. The V segment lost 6 bases and the J segment 7 bases; nucleotides outside the gene matches: 8. The germline V gene encodes CDR1 MNHNY and CDR2 SVGAGI (reference sequence).

This clonotype was recorded a few times. The genes are TRBV27 and TRBJ2-4; D possibly corresponds to TRBD1 (5 bases). V was cut by 5 bases and J by 0 bases, with 11 bases left in between. Germline V gene data show CDR1 as MNHEY and CDR2 as SMNVEV (reference sequence). This CDR3 has 15 residues. CDR3: CASSPRQLAKNIQYF. DNA of the CDR3: TGTGCCAGCAGTCCCCGACAGCTAGCCAAAAACATTCAGTACTTC.

This clonotype has ten or more counts. The chain uses TRBV30 and TRBJ1-5; D is possibly TRBD1 (5 bases). From germline, CDR1 is GTSNPN and CDR2 SVGIG (reference sequence). V was pared by 1 base and J by 0 bases, with 7 bases between. CDR3 length: 14 residues. CDR3 DNA: TGTGCCTGGAGTGGGGGCAATAGCAATCAGCCCCAGCATTTT. Its translation: CAWSGGNSNQPQHF.

This clonotype was picked up a small number of times. The CDR3 DNA sequence: TGTGCCAGCAGCTTCGCCCAGGGCACAGATACGCAGTATTTT. It specifies CASSFAQGTDTQYF. The rearrangement uses TRBV5-8 and TRBJ2-3; D is unclear. The CDR3 spans 14 residues. Trimming took 2 bases from V and 1 from J, leaving 8 bases between them. The germline gives CDR1 SGHTS, CDR2 YDEGEE.